Below, 32 T cell receptor beta chains from the same sample are listed, as sequenced in a study of blood T cell repertoires in COVID-19 (dated by TCRdb to 2019 to 2021). Receptor libraries were prepared by the immunoSEQ multiplex PCR assay. TCRdb mirrors the immuneACCESS table, restricted to in-frame sequences. Some clones are absent from its copies; in checked studies, under half trace to an unresolved V gene, and the reason for the others is unknown. The sample data list around 300,000 clones, and 89% of these were observed just once. Clones ranked in the top ten supply 1.7% of the sample. Sample: PBMCs or T cells enriched from blood (not recorded which). These receptors originate from a woman in her thirties or forties who had recovered from COVID-19.

V and J are TRBV7-9 and TRBJ2-7, with 11 bases fitting TRBD2. V was clipped by 7 bases and J by 7 bases; unmatched bases: 9. Germline CDR1 reads SEHNR; CDR2 reads FQNEAQ (reference sequence). There are 14 residues in the CDR3. This CDR3 reads CASTPTSGAGEQYF. CDR3 coding DNA: TGTGCCAGCACCCCGACTAGCGGGGCGGGAGAGCAGTACTTC.

The V gene is TRBV5-1, the J gene TRBJ2-6; no definite D call. Germline V gene sequence: CDR1 SGHRS, CDR2 YFSETQ. The CDR3 is 14 residues long. V dropped 6 bases and J dropped 0 bases, with 7 bases sitting between them. CDR3 DNA sequence: TGCGCCAGCAAACAGAACTCTGGGGCCAACGTCCTGACTTTC. Translating it yields CASKQNSGANVLTF.

This chain uses TRBV5-1 with TRBJ2-3, with TRBD2 matching over 11 bases. Germline-derived CDR1 and CDR2 are SGHRS and YFSETQ. The CDR3 consists of 18 residues. The junction had 8 bases not matched to a gene; V was cut back by 0 bases and J by 2 bases. The chain's CDR3 is CASSLAPVAGGYTDTQYF. CDR3 coding DNA: TGCGCCAGCAGCTTGGCCCCGGTAGCGGGAGGGTACACAGATACGCAGTATTTT.

This chain joins TRBV5-4 and TRBJ2-3; TRBD2 agrees at 10 bases. From germline, CDR1 is SGHNT and CDR2 YYREEE (reference sequence). This CDR3 has 13 residues. CDR3 loop: CASGGLAGDTQYF. CDR3 DNA: TGTGCTAGCGGGGGGCTAGCGGGAGATACGCAGTATTTT.

The chain is built from TRBV18 and TRBJ2-7; a weak D match, TRBD2 (6 bases). The V and J ends lost 3 bases and 3 bases respectively, with 6 bases between them. The CDR3 extends over 12 amino acids. The germline gives CDR1 KGHSH, CDR2 LQKENI. Written as DNA, the CDR3 is TGTGCCAGCTCACCGGGACTCTACGAGCAGTACTTC. Translation gives CASSPGLYEQYF.

The chain has TRBV10-3 and TRBJ2-1, with TRBD2 matching 7 bases. Germline V gene data show CDR1 as ENHRY and CDR2 as SYGVKD. V lost 2 bases to trimming and J lost 8 bases; unmatched junction nucleotides: 9. This CDR3 is 15 amino acids long. The DNA of the CDR3 is TGTGCCATCAGTGAGGCGGGGGAGGGTTTCTATGAGCAGTTCTTC. Its protein is CAISEAGEGFYEQFF.

There are a few counts of this clone. This chain links TRBV30 with TRBJ2-7; TRBD1 matches at 7 bases. With 3 bases clipped from V and 0 bases from J, the junction kept 5 bases outside the gene matches. The CDR3 spans 14 residues. Germline V gene data show CDR1 as GTSNPN and CDR2 as SVGIG (reference sequence). This CDR3 reads CAWRQQGSSYEQYF. The DNA for the CDR3 is TGTGCCTGGAGACAACAGGGGAGCTCCTACGAGCAGTACTTC.

The chain links TRBV4-3 to TRBJ2-1; D is ambiguous. CDR3 size: 15 residues. CDR1 LGHNA and CDR2 YSLEER come from the germline V gene. V gave up 3 bases and J gave up 7 bases, with 16 bases separating them. The CDR3 spells CASSQFQVVVNEQFF. DNA of the CDR3: TGCGCCAGCAGCCAGTTCCAGGTCGTGGTAAATGAGCAGTTCTTC.

The rearrangement uses TRBV9 and TRBJ1-6; D gene uncertain. The V gene's germline CDR1 is SGDLS and CDR2 YYNGEE. V was cut by 4 bases and J by 7 bases, with 9 bases left in between. This CDR3 is 13 amino acids long. The CDR3 is CASSPNYNSPLHF. The DNA for the CDR3 is TGTGCCAGCAGCCCCAACTACAATTCACCCCTCCACTTT.

The chain combines TRBV9 with TRBJ1-6; 9 nucleotides align to TRBD1. Germline loops: CDR1 SGDLS, CDR2 YYNGEE. There are 15 residues in the CDR3. After removal of 3 bases from V and 10 bases from J, the junction contained 8 bases not matched to a gene. DNA of the CDR3: TGTGCCAGCAGCGCGGGACAGGGAGGAGGATCACCCCTCCACTTT. Translating it yields CASSAGQGGGSPLHF.

The table lists this clone with a count of one. The chain's CDR3 is CASSPQRGSNEKLFF. The CDR3 nucleotides read TGTGCCAGCTCACCACAGCGGGGTTCTAATGAAAAACTGTTTTTT. The J gene is TRBJ1-4, the V gene TRBV18; no clear D gene. Trimming took off 1 base at V and 3 bases at J, with 9 bases between the two ends. CDR1 and CDR2 from the germline V gene are KGHSH and LQKENI. The CDR3 has 15 amino acids.

This clone has more than one count but fewer than ten. The chain employs TRBV6-6 and TRBJ2-6; D gene unclear. Trimming removed 5 bases at V and 0 bases at J, with 14 bases between. The V gene's germline CDR1 is MNHNY and CDR2 SVGAGI (reference sequence). The CDR3 length is 17 residues. Here the CDR3 reads CASSPRILSSGANVLTF. The CDR3 DNA reads TGTGCCAGCAGTCCTCGAATACTTAGCTCTGGGGCCAACGTCCTGACTTTC.

CDR3 region: CASSLVTGNNSPLHF. DNA of the CDR3: TGTGCCAGCAGCTTGGTCACAGGGAATAATTCACCCCTCCACTTT. The chain links TRBV5-5 to TRBJ1-6, with D perhaps TRBD1 (6 bases). V lost 0 bases and J 5 bases, leaving 9 bases between the germline ends. This CDR3 region has 15 residues. The germline gives CDR1 SGHKS, CDR2 YYEKEE (reference sequence).

V usage is TRBV2 and J usage is TRBJ2-1; 8 nucleotides align to TRBD2. CDR1 is SNHLY, CDR2 FYNNEI, per germline. Trimming cost V 4 bases and J 0 bases; bases outside gene matches: 5. The CDR3 runs 16 residues. In DNA form, the CDR3 reads TGTGCCAGCAGTGGATTTGGACTAGCCTCCTACAATGAGCAGTTCTTC. Protein sequence: CASSGFGLASYNEQFF.

For the CDR3, the DNA is TGTGCCAGCAGCTTCATGGGACAGGGGGCCAATGAGCAGTTCTTC. This translates into CASSFMGQGANEQFF. This sequence joins TRBV5-8 and TRBJ2-1; 12 nucleotides align to TRBD1. CDR1 SGHTS and CDR2 YDEGEE come from the germline V gene. This CDR3 contains 15 residues. With V trimmed by 2 bases and J by 6 bases, 3 bases remained unmatched.

The genes are TRBV4-3 and TRBJ1-6; TRBD1 agrees at 9 bases. V lost 2 bases to trimming and J lost 14 bases; unmatched junction nucleotides: 13. The CDR3 sequence is 16 residues long. Germline V gives CDR1 LGHNA, CDR2 YSLEER. This CDR3 reads CASSQLAGTGIIALHF. The CDR3 DNA follows: TGCGCCAGCAGCCAATTAGCCGGGACAGGGATCATAGCCCTCCACTTT.

The J gene is TRBJ1-4, the V gene TRBV5-1; TRBD1 is a possible D gene (6 bases). Looked up from germline, CDR1 is SGHRS and CDR2 is YFSETQ. V was cut by 3 bases and J by 0 bases, with 9 bases left in between. There are 15 residues in the CDR3. The CDR3 DNA is TGCGCCAGCAGCTCGGGACATGCAACTAATGAAAAACTGTTTTTT. It codes for CASSSGHATNEKLFF.

This clone was found once. The V call is TRBV5-5, the J call TRBJ1-1, with TRBD1 matching over 7 bases. Germline V gives CDR1 SGHKS, CDR2 YYEKEE (reference sequence). After removal of 6 bases from V and 7 bases from J, the junction contained 9 bases not matched to a gene. This CDR3 has 13 amino acids. CDR3 nucleotides: TGTGCCAGCACCACCGCGGGGACAGTTGAAGCTTTCTTT. Protein sequence: CASTTAGTVEAFF.

This clone has a handful of counts. The chain has TRBV27 and TRBJ1-5; possibly TRBD1 for D (6 bases). V shed 0 bases and J shed 4 bases, with 10 bases lying between them. The germline gives CDR1 MNHEY, CDR2 SMNVEV (reference sequence). The CDR3 runs 15 residues. CDR3 coding DNA: TGTGCCAGCAGTTTATCAGGGGGGGCGAATCAGCCCCAGCATTTT. Its protein is CASSLSGGANQPQHF.

This chain uses TRBV19 with TRBJ2-3, with 9 bases lining up with TRBD2. Germline V gene lookup returns CDR1 LNHDA and CDR2 SQIVND (reference sequence). The V segment lost 0 bases and the J segment 14 bases; nucleotides outside the gene matches: 15. This CDR3 has 16 residues. CDR3 loop: CASSIDQSRPGLASYF. CDR3 nucleotides: TGTGCCAGTAGTATAGACCAATCGAGACCGGGACTAGCTTCGTATTTT.

This sequence joins TRBV11-2 and TRBJ1-4, with 11 positions matching TRBD1. The trim removed 4 bases at V and 11 bases at J, leaving 6 bases unmatched. The CDR3 runs to 14 residues. From germline, CDR1 is SGHAT and CDR2 FQNNGV. The CDR3 region has the DNA TGTGCCAGCAGCTCGGACAGGGGGCGTGGGAAACTGTTTTTT. This codes for CASSSDRGRGKLFF.

The genes are TRBV4-1 and TRBJ1-5; D not certain. V was trimmed by 1 base and J by 4 bases, leaving 17 bases between them. Germline assignment: CDR1 MGHRA and CDR2 YSYEKL. This CDR3 is built from 17 residues. This chain's CDR3 is CASSQGRAGTLNQPQHF. In DNA, the CDR3 is TGCGCCAGCAGCCAAGGTCGTGCAGGAACATTGAATCAGCCCCAGCATTTT.

The chain joins TRBV7-2 to TRBJ1-2; maybe TRBD1 (6 bases). CDR3 length equals 15 residues. Trimming removed 5 bases at V and 5 bases at J, with 18 bases between. CDR1 is SGHTA and CDR2 is FQGNSA in the germline V gene. The CDR3 sequence is CASSPRSGGAYGYTF. In DNA form, the CDR3 reads TGTGCCAGCAGCCCCCGGTCTGGGGGGGCTTATGGCTACACCTTC.

This clone was counted once. V usage is TRBV6-1 and J usage is TRBJ2-7; D not certain. Germline values: CDR1 MNHNS, CDR2 SASEGT. The CDR3 has 13 amino acids. Between the trimmed V and J ends, which lost 0 bases and 6 bases, there was a span of 9 bases. The CDR3 here is CASSEARGTEQYF. CDR3 DNA: TGTGCCAGCAGTGAAGCGAGAGGAACCGAGCAGTACTTC.

V usage is TRBV7-3 and J usage is TRBJ1-1; TRBD1 is a possible D gene (5 bases). CDR1 is SGHTA, CDR2 FQGTGA, per germline. The length of the CDR3 is 15 residues. Deletions cut 3 bases from V and 5 bases from J, with 16 bases between. CDR3 sequence (DNA): TGTGCCAGCAGCTTGGCAGGGCCGGGGAGGACTGAAGCTTTCTTT. It specifies CASSLAGPGRTEAFF.

This clone was recorded once. The genes are TRBV5-1 and TRBJ2-1; 12 positions agree with TRBD1. CDR1 and CDR2 from the germline V gene are SGHRS and YFSETQ. CDR3 length: 16 amino acids. The junction had 11 bases not matched to a gene; V was cut back by 4 bases and J by 9 bases. The DNA of the CDR3 is TGCGCCAGCAGCCCAGGGACAGGGGGCGCCGGTGGTGAGCAGTTCTTC. Translation: CASSPGTGGAGGEQFF.

This chain links TRBV29-1 with TRBJ2-7, with 8 bases matching TRBD1. CDR1 SQVTM and CDR2 ANQGSEA come from the germline V gene. V was pared by 2 bases and J by 4 bases, with 7 bases of the junction left unmatched. There are 14 residues in the CDR3. The CDR3 coding sequence is TGCAGCGTTGAATTAGGGCGACAGGGGTACGAGCAGTACTTC. Translating gives CSVELGRQGYEQYF.

The rearrangement joins TRBV7-2 to TRBJ2-2; 13 bases map to TRBD2. This CDR3 has 17 residues. The V segment lost 1 base and the J segment 5 bases; nucleotides outside the gene matches: 4. Per germline, CDR1 SGHTA and CDR2 FQGNSA. For the CDR3, the DNA is TGTGCCAGCAGCTTAGTAGGGACTAGCGGGAATACCGGGGAGCTGTTTTTT. This translates into CASSLVGTSGNTGELFF.

In DNA form, the CDR3 reads TGTGCCAGTAGTTCCCTAGCGGACTCCTACGAGCAGTACTTC. Its protein is CASSSLADSYEQYF. This rearrangement joins TRBV19 to TRBJ2-7, with 7 positions matching TRBD2. V shed 5 bases, J shed 0 bases, and the junction held 4 bases outside the gene matches. The CDR3 runs 14 residues. In germline, CDR1 is LNHDA, CDR2 SQIVND (reference sequence). Complete variable domain (other parts from reference TRBV19 and TRBJ2-7): DGGITQSPKYLFRKEGQNVTLSCEQNLNHDAMYWYRQDPGQGLRLIYYSQIVNDFQKGDIAEGYSVSREKKESFPLTVTSAQKNPTAFYLCASSSLADSYEQYFGPGTRLTVT.

This clone has only one observation. The chain uses TRBV3-1 (or the pseudogene TRBV3-2) and TRBJ1-1, with a weak D call TRBD1 (6 bases). Between the trimmed V and J ends, which lost 4 bases and 4 bases, there was a span of 10 bases. The germline CDR1 and CDR2 sequences are LGHDT and YNNKEL (reference sequence). The CDR3 has 13 amino acids. CDR3 amino acids: CASSLHRVTEAFF. The CDR3 coding sequence is TGTGCCAGCAGCCTCCACAGGGTCACTGAAGCTTTCTTT.

This clone was observed many times. The V gene is TRBV11-2, the J gene TRBJ1-2; a weak D match, TRBD1 (5 bases). Per germline, CDR1 SGHAT and CDR2 FQNNGV. The CDR3 loop spans 13 amino acids. V was cut by 4 bases and J by 3 bases, with 9 bases left in between. CDR3 nucleotides: TGTGCCAGCAGCTCGGACACAGACTATGGCTACACCTTC. It yields the protein CASSSDTDYGYTF.

Only one count was recorded for this clone. This rearrangement joins TRBV4-2 to TRBJ1-4; TRBD1 matches at 9 bases. CDR1 is LGHNA, CDR2 YNFKEQ, per germline. V lost 0 bases and J lost 7; bases outside the gene matches: 3. The CDR3 sequence is 15 residues long. CDR3: CASSQEGQGGEKLFF. The CDR3 DNA reads TGTGCCAGCAGCCAAGAGGGACAGGGAGGTGAAAAACTGTTTTTT.